The clone carrying this TCR beta chain was found a few times. Antigen specificity is unknown. The CDR3 has 17 residues. Germline trimming cut 4 bases from V and 2 bases from J; bases unmatched to any gene: 14. Germline CDR1 is SGHTS and CDR2 is YDEGEE. This sample was taken from a study of shared clonotypes between healthy human individuals. Study-level information: The composition of the donors was two women and a few men aged 18 to 49. Study-wide results and limits: In general, naive subsets displayed greater estimated richness than memory subsets did.

TCRdb keeps only in-frame clones here, not all; method: immunoSEQ multiplex PCR. The sample has 950,000 to 1,100,000 clones, 70% to 80% seen once; the top ten hold about 1.5%. V is TRBV5-8 and J is TRBJ2-7, with 8 bases aligning to TRBD2. This TCR came from a man between 18 and 29 years old in good health. Sequencing input: memory CD4+ T cells sorted from blood. The subset here: CD45RA-negative fraction. This CDR3 reads CASSQTAAGGLAYEQYF. In nucleotides, the CDR3 is TGTGCCAGCAGCCAAACAGCCGCGGGGGGACTGGCCTACGAGCAGTACTTC.